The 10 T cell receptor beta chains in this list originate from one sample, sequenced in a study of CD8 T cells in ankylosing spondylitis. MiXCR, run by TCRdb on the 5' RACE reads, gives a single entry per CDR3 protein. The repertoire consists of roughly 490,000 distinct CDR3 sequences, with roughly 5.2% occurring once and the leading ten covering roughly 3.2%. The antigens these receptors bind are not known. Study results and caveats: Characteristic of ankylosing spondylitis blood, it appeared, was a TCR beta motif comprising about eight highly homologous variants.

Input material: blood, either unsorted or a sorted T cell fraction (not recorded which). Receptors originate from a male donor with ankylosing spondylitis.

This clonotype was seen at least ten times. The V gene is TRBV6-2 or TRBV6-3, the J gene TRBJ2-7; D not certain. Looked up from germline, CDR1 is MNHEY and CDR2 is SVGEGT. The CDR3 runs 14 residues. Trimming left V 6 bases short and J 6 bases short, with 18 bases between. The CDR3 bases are TGTGCCAGCAGCTCCGACTGGGCTTTGGGCGAGCAGTACTTC. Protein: CASSSDWALGEQYF.

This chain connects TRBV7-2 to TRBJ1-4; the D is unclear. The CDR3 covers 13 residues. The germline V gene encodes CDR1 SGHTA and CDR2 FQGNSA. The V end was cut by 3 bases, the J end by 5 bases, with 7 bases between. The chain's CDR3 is CASSFQINEKLFF. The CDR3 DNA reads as TGTGCCAGCAGCTTCCAGATAAATGAAAAACTGTTTTTT. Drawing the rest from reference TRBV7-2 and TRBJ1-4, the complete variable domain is GAGVSQSPSNKVTEKGKDVELRCDPISGHTALYWYRQSLGQGLEFLIYFQGNSAPDKSGLPSDRFSAERTGGSVSTLTIQRTQQEDSAVYLCASSFQINEKLFFGSGTQLSVL.

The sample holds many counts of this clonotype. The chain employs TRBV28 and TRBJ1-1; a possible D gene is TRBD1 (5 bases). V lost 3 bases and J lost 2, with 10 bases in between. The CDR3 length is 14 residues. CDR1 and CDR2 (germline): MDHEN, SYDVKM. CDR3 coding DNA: TGTGCCAGCAGTTTTAGCAGGGATAACACTGAAGCTTTCTTT. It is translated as CASSFSRDNTEAFF. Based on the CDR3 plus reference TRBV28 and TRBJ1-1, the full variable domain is DVKVTQSSRYLVKRTGEKVFLECVQDMDHENMFWYRQDPGLGLRLIYFSYDVKMKEKGDIPEGYSVSREKKERFSLILESASTNQTSMYLCASSFSRDNTEAFFGQGTRLTVV.

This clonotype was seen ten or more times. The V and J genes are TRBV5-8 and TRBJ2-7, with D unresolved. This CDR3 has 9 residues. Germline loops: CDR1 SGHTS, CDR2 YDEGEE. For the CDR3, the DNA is TGTGCCAGCAGCTTGGAACGGCTTGTC. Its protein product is CASSLERLV.

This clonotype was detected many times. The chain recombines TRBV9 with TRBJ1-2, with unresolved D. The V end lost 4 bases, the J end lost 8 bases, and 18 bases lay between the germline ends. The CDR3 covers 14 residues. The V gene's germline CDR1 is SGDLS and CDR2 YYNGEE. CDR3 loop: CASSPGVGTGGYTF. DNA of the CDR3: TGTGCCAGCAGCCCCGGAGTCGGAACGGGGGGCTACACCTTC.

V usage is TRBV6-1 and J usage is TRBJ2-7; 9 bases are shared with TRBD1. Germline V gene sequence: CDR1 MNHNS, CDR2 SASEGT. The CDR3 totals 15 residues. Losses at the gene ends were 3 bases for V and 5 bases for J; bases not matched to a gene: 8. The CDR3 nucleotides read TGTGCCAGCAGTGACCTGGGGGACAGGGCTGACGAGCAGTACTTC. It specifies CASSDLGDRADEQYF.

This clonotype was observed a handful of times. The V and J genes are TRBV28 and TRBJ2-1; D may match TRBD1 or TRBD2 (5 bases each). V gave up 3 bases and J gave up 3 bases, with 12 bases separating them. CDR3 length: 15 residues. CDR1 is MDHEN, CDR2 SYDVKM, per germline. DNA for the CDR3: TGTGCCAGCAGTTTGAGTGGGGGTTACTACAATGAGCAGTTCTTC. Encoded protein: CASSLSGGYYNEQFF. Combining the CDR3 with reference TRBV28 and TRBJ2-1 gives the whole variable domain DVKVTQSSRYLVKRTGEKVFLECVQDMDHENMFWYRQDPGLGLRLIYFSYDVKMKEKGDIPEGYSVSREKKERFSLILESASTNQTSMYLCASSLSGGYYNEQFFGPGTRLTVL.

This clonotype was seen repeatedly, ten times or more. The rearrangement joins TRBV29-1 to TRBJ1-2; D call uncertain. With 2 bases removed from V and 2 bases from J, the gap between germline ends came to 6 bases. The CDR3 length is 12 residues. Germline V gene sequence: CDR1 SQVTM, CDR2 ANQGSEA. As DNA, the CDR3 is TGCAGCGTTGAACCGGGGAACTATGGCTACACCTTC. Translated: CSVEPGNYGYTF. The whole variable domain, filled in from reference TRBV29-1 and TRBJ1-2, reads SAVISQKPSRDICQRGTSLTIQCQVDSQVTMMFWYRQQPGQSLTLIATANQGSEATYESGFVIDKFPISRPNLTFSTLTVSNMSPEDSSIYLCSVEPGNYGYTFGSGTRLTVV.

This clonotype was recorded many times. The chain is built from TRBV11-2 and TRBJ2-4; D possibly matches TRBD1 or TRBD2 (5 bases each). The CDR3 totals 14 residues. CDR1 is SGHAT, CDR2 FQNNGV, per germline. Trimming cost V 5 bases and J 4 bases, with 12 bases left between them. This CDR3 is CASSQRDPKNIQYF. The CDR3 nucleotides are TGTGCCAGCAGCCAACGGGACCCTAAAAACATTCAGTACTTC.

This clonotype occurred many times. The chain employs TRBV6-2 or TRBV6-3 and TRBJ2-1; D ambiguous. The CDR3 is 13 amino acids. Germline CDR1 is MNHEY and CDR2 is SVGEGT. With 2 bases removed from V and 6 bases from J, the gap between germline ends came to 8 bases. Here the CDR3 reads CASSYNYGNEQFF. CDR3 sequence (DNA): TGTGCCAGCAGTTACAATTACGGCAATGAGCAGTTCTTC.